A single sample gave rise to the 9 T cell receptor beta chains below, sequenced in a study of identical twins. A single record per CDR3 protein comes from TCRdb applying MiXCR to the 5' RACE reads. Among 1.5 million to 2 million distinct CDR3 sequences listed, about 32% were seen once. Sequencing input: cord blood. The source is a newborn girl in good health.

For the CDR3, the DNA is TGTGCCAGCATTTGGAGCAATGAGCAGTTCTTC. Encoded protein: CASIWSNEQFF. V usage is TRBV6-5 and J usage is TRBJ2-1; D is uncertain. Trimming shortened V by 7 bases and J by 6 bases, and 7 bases separated the two germline ends. The CDR3 totals 11 residues. From germline, CDR1 is MNHEY and CDR2 SVGAGI.

This clonotype was seen a few times. The chain carries TRBV7-2 and TRBJ1-2, with D possibly being TRBD1 (6 bases). V lost 0 bases, J lost 6 bases, and 11 bases lay in between. CDR1 and CDR2 (germline): SGHTA, FQGNSA. The CDR3 spans 14 residues. CDR3 in amino acids: CASSLARTAHGYTF. CDR3 nucleotides: TGTGCCAGCAGCTTAGCGCGGACAGCCCATGGCTACACCTTC.

In this sample, this clonotype turned up many times. The chain links TRBV5-1 to TRBJ2-3, with D perhaps assigned TRBD1 or TRBD2 (5 bases each). CDR1 SGHRS and CDR2 YFSETQ come from the germline V gene. Trimming cost V 5 bases and J 0 bases, with 10 bases left between them. The CDR3 runs to 14 residues. The CDR3 nucleotides read TGCGCCAGCAGATACAGGACTAGCACAGATACGCAGTATTTT. As protein: CASRYRTSTDTQYF.

This clonotype was observed many times. A read error may produce the germline difference seen at one junction end. Here the CDR3 reads CASSPRLAGVTDTQYF. The CDR3 bases are TGTGCCAGCAGTCCCCGACTAGCGGGGGTCACAGATACGCAGTATTTT. This chain connects TRBV5-1 to TRBJ2-3; 12 bases align to TRBD2. Germline CDR1 and CDR2: SGHRS and YFSETQ. This CDR3 region has 16 residues. Drawing the rest from reference TRBV5-1 and TRBJ2-3, the complete variable domain is KAGVTQTPRYLIKTRGQQVTLSCSPISGHRSVSWYQQTPGQGLQFLFEYFSETQRNKGNFPGRFSGRQFSNSRSEMNVSTLELGDSALYLCASSPRLAGVTDTQYFGPGTRLTVL.

This clonotype was counted a few times. The rearrangement links TRBV20-1 to TRBJ2-7; maybe TRBD2 (5 bases). The germline gives CDR1 DFQATT, CDR2 SNEGSKA (reference sequence). Trimming removed 0 bases from V and 10 bases from J, with 13 bases in between. This CDR3 has 12 amino acids. CDR3 amino acids: CSARDGGGGQYF. The CDR3 DNA sequence: TGCAGTGCTAGAGATGGTGGAGGAGGCCAGTACTTC.

This clonotype was found a few times. V gene TRBV15 combines with J gene TRBJ2-5; tentative D call: TRBD2 (5 bases). The CDR3 contains 16 residues. Germline V gives CDR1 LNHNV, CDR2 YYDKDF (reference sequence). V was cut by 0 bases and J by 4 bases, with 15 bases left in between. As DNA, the CDR3 is TGTGCCACCAGCAGAGATCTCTTAGGTAGCGCAGAGACCCAGTACTTC. Amino acids: CATSRDLLGSAETQYF.

This chain uses TRBV11-1 with TRBJ2-1; D perhaps matches TRBD2 (6 bases). Germline assignment: CDR1 SGHAT and CDR2 FQDESV (reference sequence). The CDR3 is 16 residues long. Trimming removed 6 bases from V and 2 bases from J, with 17 bases in between. CDR3 in amino acids: CASSPGAGLTYNEQFF. The CDR3 DNA sequence: TGTGCCAGCAGTCCCGGTGCGGGACTCACCTACAATGAGCAGTTCTTC. Using reference TRBV11-1 and TRBJ2-1 for the parts outside the CDR3, the full variable domain is EAEVAQSPRYKITEKSQAVAFWCDPISGHATLYWYRQILGQGPELLVQFQDESVVDDSQLPKDRFSAERLKGVDSTLKIQPAELGDSAMYLCASSPGAGLTYNEQFFGPGTRLTVL.

This chain's CDR3 is CASSLTGPGQLYEQYF. For the CDR3, the DNA is TGCGCCAGCAGCTTGACTGGGCCGGGACAGCTCTACGAGCAGTACTTC. J is TRBJ2-7 and V is TRBV5-1; 7 bases are a match to TRBD1. V shed 1 base, J shed 3 bases, and the junction held 10 bases outside the gene matches. Per the germline V gene, CDR1 is SGHRS and CDR2 is YFSETQ. The CDR3 has 16 residues.

This clonotype was observed a handful of times. J is TRBJ1-2 and V is TRBV7-9; a possible D gene is TRBD1 (5 bases). The CDR3 runs 15 residues. Trimming took off 5 bases at V and 8 bases at J, with 21 bases between the two ends. Looked up from germline, CDR1 is SEHNR and CDR2 is FQNEAQ (reference sequence). CDR3 amino acids: CASSPLLEGIDGYTF. CDR3 nucleotides: TGTGCCAGCAGCCCCCTTTTGGAGGGGATAGACGGCTACACCTTC.